This entry describes one T cell receptor (beta chain). Authors' analysis steps: Amplifying reference gene primers gave estimates of nucleated cell counts. This table comes from immunoSEQ multiplex PCR, and its TCRdb copy is limited to in-frame clones, with some not included. For V, J and clone size, that table is used; D and trimming come from the DNA. The data hold some 64,000 clones, with 60% to 80% observed a single time. Trimming took off 8 bases at V and 5 bases at J, with 20 bases between the two ends. Germline CDR1 and CDR2: ENHRY and SYGVKD. The CDR3 covers 15 residues. The entry originates in a study of blood T cell repertoires in COVID-19. Background on the study: The origin of the acute and convalescent COVID-19 samples was the United States, Italy and Spain. T cells, B-cell-depleted T cells, or PBMCs provided the cDNA or gDNA that served as material.

This sequence was found in an elderly man with active or convalescent COVID-19. The rearrangement joins TRBV10-3 to TRBJ2-3; weak D call: TRBD2 (7 bases). Sequenced sample: peripheral blood. CDR3 bases: TGTGCCATCGACCCGGAGGGGGGGGGAGGAGATACGCAGTATTTT. Its translation is CAIDPEGGGGDTQYF.